This T cell receptor (beta chain) was captured in a study of beta chain features in type 1 diabetes. The investigators reverse transcribed all of the isolated RNA, so they sequenced expressed TCRB transcripts. Measured with immunoSEQ multiplex PCR; TCRdb has only the in-frame clones, and not every one. The top ten hold 0.09% to 0.095% of the sample, which has hundreds of thousands of clones, around a sixth seen once. This CDR3 comprises 15 residues. CDR1 SEHNR and CDR2 FQNEAQ come from the germline V gene (reference sequence). Trimming left V 5 bases short and J 3 bases short, with 11 bases between. Sequencing was carried out using naive CD4+ T cells from blood. The rearrangement uses TRBV7-9 and TRBJ1-6; D not certain. This TCR was recovered from a man between 18 and 29 years old in good health. Here the CDR3 reads CASSPLRDYNSPLHF. Written as DNA, the CDR3 is TGTGCCAGCAGCCCACTGCGGGACTATAATTCACCCCTCCACTTT.